These 31 T cell receptor beta chains share one sample of origin, sequenced in a study of blood T cell repertoires in COVID-19. Profiling relied on immunoSEQ multiplex PCR, and the TCRdb table lists in-frame clones only, not all of them. The table has a few hundred thousand clones, 89% seen once; the top ten hold over 1%. Material for sequencing was peripheral blood. All receptors derive from a man in his forties with acute or convalescent COVID-19.

This chain joins TRBV28 and TRBJ2-1, with 9 bases lining up with TRBD1. CDR3 length: 14 residues. Per the germline V gene, CDR1 is MDHEN and CDR2 is SYDVKM. With V trimmed by 3 bases and J by 7 bases, 4 bases remained unmatched. The CDR3 here is CASSFRTGVNEQFF. The CDR3 region has the DNA TGTGCCAGCAGTTTCAGGACAGGGGTAAATGAGCAGTTCTTC.

V is TRBV6-5 and J is TRBJ2-1; 10 nucleotides agree with TRBD1. Trimming at V came to 7 bases and at J to 7 bases, leaving 7 bases not matched to a gene. CDR1 and CDR2 (germline): MNHEY, SVGAGI. The CDR3 runs 14 residues. CDR3 sequence reads: CASIPGQGGNEQFF. DNA of the CDR3: TGTGCCAGCATCCCTGGACAGGGGGGGAATGAGCAGTTCTTC.

This clone was detected only once. This chain connects TRBV7-8 to TRBJ2-2; TRBD2 might be the D (6 bases). V was pared by 5 bases and J by 3 bases, with 19 bases between. The germline gives CDR1 SGHVS, CDR2 FQNEAQ. The CDR3 is 17 amino acids. CDR3 bases: TGTGCCAGCAGCCCGATGGTCCCTAGCGAGGACACCGGGGAGCTGTTTTTT. This encodes CASSPMVPSEDTGELFF.

The chain uses TRBV2 and TRBJ2-1, with unresolved D. Trimming pared 2 bases from V and 8 bases from J, leaving 10 bases between. From germline, CDR1 is SNHLY and CDR2 FYNNEI. The CDR3 is made up of 13 amino acids. Here the CDR3 reads CASSEPTMDEQFF. The CDR3 DNA sequence: TGTGCCAGCAGTGAACCTACTATGGATGAGCAGTTCTTC.

The CDR3 nucleotides are TGTGCCAGCAGTTCGGACAGGGAGTTGGACACCATATATTTT. Translating it yields CASSSDRELDTIYF. This chain links TRBV27 with TRBJ1-3; 8 bases are shared with TRBD1. The CDR3 contains 14 residues. The V gene end was trimmed by 4 bases and the J gene end by 8 bases; junction bases not matched to a gene: 7. CDR1 MNHEY and CDR2 SMNVEV come from the germline V gene (reference sequence).

V and J are TRBV5-8 and TRBJ1-2, with 11 bases matching TRBD1. The junction had 7 bases not matched to a gene; V was cut back by 3 bases and J by 6 bases. Germline assignment: CDR1 SGHTS and CDR2 YDEGEE. This CDR3 comprises 15 residues. DNA for the CDR3: TGTGCCAGCAGCTGGGGGACAGGGGGAGAGGATGGCTACACCTTC. This sequence encodes CASSWGTGGEDGYTF.

This chain connects TRBV4-3 to TRBJ2-3; 8 bases line up with TRBD2. The CDR3 runs 16 residues. Trimming at V came to 0 bases and at J to 3 bases, leaving 5 bases not matched to a gene. From germline, CDR1 is LGHNA and CDR2 YSLEER. The CDR3 DNA sequence: TGCGCCAGCAGCCAAGACACGGGGGGGCGAACAGATACGCAGTATTTT. Translating it yields CASSQDTGGRTDTQYF.

This clone has just a few counts. The genes are TRBV19 and TRBJ2-3, with 7 bases lining up with TRBD2. This CDR3 spans 16 amino acids. After removal of 3 bases from V and 7 bases from J, the junction contained 13 bases not matched to a gene. Germline V gene data show CDR1 as LNHDA and CDR2 as SQIVND (reference sequence). CDR3 coding DNA: TGTGCCAGTAGTATGACGGGAGGCTCGCCTGGAAATACGCAGTATTTT. As protein: CASSMTGGSPGNTQYF.

The V call is TRBV7-9, the J call TRBJ1-2; TRBD1 matches at 12 bases. The length of the CDR3 is 18 residues. After removal of 6 bases from V and 4 bases from J, the junction contained 15 bases not matched to a gene. Germline values: CDR1 SEHNR, CDR2 FQNEAQ (reference sequence). The DNA for the CDR3 is TGTGCCAGCAGACCCGACCGGGACAGGGGGCGCAGTGGCTATGGCTACACCTTC. It encodes CASRPDRDRGRSGYGYTF.

J is TRBJ1-1 and V is TRBV6-2 or TRBV6-3; no definite D call. This CDR3 spans 18 amino acids. V gave up 2 bases and J gave up 3 bases, with 22 bases separating them. Per the germline V gene, CDR1 is MNHEY and CDR2 is SVGEGT. The CDR3 sequence: CASSYAEGSQATYTEAFF. The CDR3 bases are TGTGCCAGCAGTTACGCAGAGGGAAGCCAGGCGACATACACTGAAGCTTTCTTT.

This clone was counted a single time. V gene TRBV28 combines with J gene TRBJ1-4; D remains unclear. The V end was cut by 7 bases, the J end by 5 bases, with 11 bases between. Germline lookup yields CDR1 MDHEN and CDR2 SYDVKM. The CDR3 contains 13 residues. As DNA, the CDR3 is TGTGCCAGCACCTCCCACGGGAATGAAAAACTGTTTTTT. Protein: CASTSHGNEKLFF. The whole variable domain, filled in from reference TRBV28 and TRBJ1-4, reads DVKVTQSSRYLVKRTGEKVFLECVQDMDHENMFWYRQDPGLGLRLIYFSYDVKMKEKGDIPEGYSVSREKKERFSLILESASTNQTSMYLCASTSHGNEKLFFGSGTQLSVL.

The rearrangement joins TRBV14 to TRBJ1-1; D is perhaps TRBD1 (6 bases). Looked up from germline, CDR1 is SGHDN and CDR2 is FVKESK. V was shortened by 5 bases and J by 5 bases, with 21 bases between the two germline ends. The CDR3 has 16 residues. The DNA of the CDR3 is TGTGCCAGCAGCACCCTCCCTCGGGGCAGGGGAACTGAAGCTTTCTTT. Translation gives CASSTLPRGRGTEAFF. The entire variable domain, with the rest obtained from reference TRBV14 and TRBJ1-1, is as follows: EAGVTQFPSHSVIEKGQTVTLRCDPISGHDNLYWYRRVMGKEIKFLLHFVKESKQDESGMPNNRFLAERTGGTYSTLKVQPAELEDSGVYFCASSTLPRGRGTEAFFGQGTRLTVV.

A word on this clone: The sample carries other DNA sequences with the same CDR3. V usage is TRBV6-5 and J usage is TRBJ1-1; D is possibly TRBD1 (6 bases). The germline gives CDR1 MNHEY, CDR2 SVGAGI. The CDR3 contains 14 residues. Trimming removed 0 bases at V and 1 base at J, with 6 bases between. CDR3 bases: TGTGCCAGCAGTTACTCACAGGGGAACACTGAAGCTTTCTTT. It translates to CASSYSQGNTEAFF.

The chain recombines TRBV9 with TRBJ1-3; tentative D call: TRBD1 (6 bases). The CDR3 has 14 residues. V gave up 3 bases and J gave up 2 bases, with 9 bases separating them. The germline V gene has CDR1 SGDLS and CDR2 YYNGEE. The CDR3 region has the DNA TGTGCCAGCAGCGGACGGACAGCTGGAAACACCATATATTTT. Translating it yields CASSGRTAGNTIYF. The complete variable domain, with remaining parts taken from reference TRBV9 and TRBJ1-3, reads DSGVTQTPKHLITATGQRVTLRCSPRSGDLSVYWYQQSLDQGLQFLIQYYNGEERAKGNILERFSAQQFPDLHSELNLSSLELGDSALYFCASSGRTAGNTIYFGEGSWLTVV.

This clone has only one observation. The chain employs TRBV6-9 and TRBJ1-2; D is perhaps TRBD1 (6 bases). The ends were cut back, 7 bases at V and 5 bases at J, with 17 bases in the middle. The CDR3 sequence is 14 residues long. Germline lookup yields CDR1 MNHGY and CDR2 SVAAGI. CDR3 coding DNA: TGTGCCAGCATTCGAGCGGGGGCATTATATGGCTACACCTTC. It translates to CASIRAGALYGYTF.

The gene calls are TRBV28 and TRBJ1-1; 8 bases fit TRBD1. After removal of 5 bases from V and 1 base from J, the junction contained 9 bases not matched to a gene. The CDR3 is made up of 16 amino acids. Looked up from germline, CDR1 is MDHEN and CDR2 is SYDVKM. The CDR3 DNA sequence: TGTGCCAGCAGTCCTCGGACAGGGTGGAGGAACACTGAAGCTTTCTTT. Its translation is CASSPRTGWRNTEAFF.

The chain combines TRBV7-9 with TRBJ2-5; TRBD1 matches at 10 bases. Trimming at V came to 2 bases and at J to 3 bases, leaving 15 bases not matched to a gene. The length of the CDR3 is 19 residues. Germline CDR1 reads SEHNR; CDR2 reads FQNEAQ (reference sequence). The CDR3 here is CASSLPLGQGLRRKETQYF. For the CDR3, the DNA is TGTGCCAGCAGCTTACCCTTGGGACAGGGGTTACGGAGGAAAGAGACCCAGTACTTC.

This chain connects TRBV6-4 to TRBJ1-1; D gene unclear. Germline V gene sequence: CDR1 MRHNA, CDR2 SNTAGT. The CDR3 runs to 15 residues. V lost 0 bases, J lost 0 bases, and 8 bases lay in between. CDR3 residues: CASSDSRRMNTEAFF. The CDR3 nucleotides read TGTGCCAGCAGTGACTCCCGGAGGATGAACACTGAAGCTTTCTTT.

V usage is TRBV11-3 and J usage is TRBJ2-1, with D maybe TRBD1 (5 bases). The CDR3 spans 14 residues. V was pared by 0 bases and J by 4 bases, with 7 bases between. Germline V gives CDR1 SGHNT, CDR2 YENEEA. The DNA for the CDR3 is TGTGCCAGCAGCTTAGAGGGGCGGTACAATGAGCAGTTCTTC. Translated: CASSLEGRYNEQFF.

This clone was counted once. The rearrangement uses TRBV2 and TRBJ1-2; D not resolved. Germline CDR1 SNHLY, CDR2 FYNNEI. V lost 3 bases and J 5 bases, leaving 7 bases between the germline ends. The CDR3 extends over 12 amino acids. The CDR3 DNA reads as TGTGCCAGCAGTGAGAGACAATATGGCTACACCTTC. This gives the protein CASSERQYGYTF. The full variable domain, in which reference TRBV2 and TRBJ1-2 provide the parts outside the CDR3, is EPEVTQTPSHQVTQMGQEVILRCVPISNHLYFYWYRQILGQKVEFLVSFYNNEISEKSEIFDDQFSVERPDGSNFTLKIRSTKLEDSAMYFCASSERQYGYTFGSGTRLTVV.

The CDR3 loop is CASSLTGTEFNQPQHF. DNA of the CDR3: TGTGCCAGCAGTCTAACCGGGACAGAATTCAATCAGCCCCAGCATTTT. The chain employs TRBV27 and TRBJ1-5; 7 bases agree with TRBD1. The CDR3 is made up of 16 amino acids. The V segment lost 5 bases and the J segment 3 bases; nucleotides outside the gene matches: 10. Germline V CDR1 and CDR2: MNHEY, SMNVEV (reference sequence).

The V and J genes are TRBV10-3 and TRBJ1-3, with D perhaps TRBD1 (6 bases). This CDR3 spans 17 amino acids. Germline CDR1 is ENHRY and CDR2 is SYGVKD. Trimming removed 2 bases at V and 3 bases at J, with 17 bases between. CDR3 loop: CAISETDSPPSGNTIYF. The CDR3 nucleotides are TGTGCCATCAGTGAGACGGACAGTCCCCCGAGTGGAAACACCATATATTTT.

V is TRBV5-5 and J is TRBJ2-1; 14 bases match TRBD2. The germline CDR1 and CDR2 sequences are SGHKS and YYEKEE (reference sequence). V lost 4 bases to trimming and J lost 7 bases; unmatched junction nucleotides: 13. The CDR3 length is 18 residues. This CDR3 reads CASSLRTSGGLLGNEQFF. CDR3 sequence (DNA): TGTGCCAGCAGCCTGAGGACTAGCGGGGGGTTATTGGGAAATGAGCAGTTCTTC. The full variable domain, with the rest looked up from reference TRBV5-5 and TRBJ2-1, is DAGVTQSPTHLIKTRGQQVTLRCSPISGHKSVSWYQQVLGQGPQFIFQYYEKEERGRGNFPDRFSARQFPNYSSELNVNALLLGDSALYLCASSLRTSGGLLGNEQFFGPGTRLTVL.

V is TRBV4-2 and J is TRBJ1-5; D may be TRBD1 (6 bases). CDR3 size: 14 residues. The V gene's germline CDR1 is LGHNA and CDR2 YNFKEQ. Trimming took off 1 base at V and 6 bases at J, with 10 bases between the two ends. CDR3 nucleotides: TGTGCCAGCAGCCAAGGAGGGGGGGGTCAGCCCCAGCATTTT. It specifies CASSQGGGGQPQHF.

The chain uses TRBV6-5 and TRBJ1-1; perhaps TRBD1 as D (6 bases). Germline assignment: CDR1 MNHEY and CDR2 SVGAGI. The CDR3 is 13 amino acids. Trimming pared 5 bases from V and 5 bases from J, leaving 12 bases between. CDR3 nucleotide sequence: TGTGCCAGCAGTCTACAGGGTCAGACTGAAGCTTTCTTT. This encodes CASSLQGQTEAFF.

The gene calls are TRBV30 and TRBJ1-5, with D possibly matching TRBD1 (5 bases). The germline CDR1 and CDR2 sequences are GTSNPN and SVGIG (reference sequence). V was shortened by 3 bases and J by 9 bases, with 12 bases between the two germline ends. This CDR3 has 12 amino acids. The CDR3: CAWSPVGGPQHF. In nucleotides, the CDR3 is TGTGCCTGGAGCCCCGTGGGGGGGCCCCAGCATTTT.

The V call is TRBV29-1, the J call TRBJ1-2; tentatively, D is TRBD1 (6 bases). This CDR3 has 13 amino acids. Germline values: CDR1 SQVTM, CDR2 ANQGSEA. The V gene lost 6 bases and the J gene lost 4 bases, with 15 bases spanning the gap. The CDR3 here is CSVDSPSGYGYTF. CDR3 nucleotide sequence: TGCAGCGTGGACAGCCCCAGCGGCTATGGCTACACCTTC.

CDR3 sequence: CASSLRGSTEAFF. As DNA, the CDR3 is TGTGCCAGCAGCTTAAGGGGAAGCACTGAAGCTTTCTTT. The chain recombines TRBV11-2 with TRBJ1-1, with D tentatively TRBD1 (5 bases). This CDR3 spans 13 amino acids. V was shortened by 2 bases and J by 4 bases, with 8 bases between the two germline ends. CDR1 and CDR2 (germline): SGHAT, FQNNGV.

This CDR3 reads CASSLDRGWRAEAFF. CDR3 bases: TGTGCCAGCAGCTTAGATCGGGGATGGCGAGCTGAAGCTTTCTTT. V and J are TRBV11-2 and TRBJ1-1, with no clear D. The germline V gene encodes CDR1 SGHAT and CDR2 FQNNGV. Trimming stripped 0 bases from V and 6 bases from J, with 14 bases between. The CDR3 totals 15 residues.

The chain is built from TRBV19 and TRBJ1-5, with 9 bases fitting TRBD1. The junction had 3 bases not matched to a gene; V was cut back by 5 bases and J by 4 bases. This CDR3 contains 14 residues. Germline V gene data show CDR1 as LNHDA and CDR2 as SQIVND (reference sequence). In DNA form, the CDR3 reads TGTGCCAGTAGTGCAGACAGGGGGAATCAGCCCCAGCATTTT. This codes for CASSADRGNQPQHF.

This sequence joins TRBV7-6 and TRBJ2-7, with D perhaps matching TRBD1 (5 bases). V was cut by 1 base and J by 11 bases, with 21 bases left in between. This CDR3 contains 15 residues. Per germline, CDR1 SGHVS and CDR2 FNYEAQ. The CDR3 sequence: CASSLEYLGPAREYF. CDR3 coding DNA: TGTGCCAGCAGCTTAGAGTATCTGGGGCCAGCCCGTGAGTACTTC.